The present TCR beta chain was sequenced within a study of blood T cell repertoires in COVID-19. Germline V lookup: CDR1 SGDLS, CDR2 YYNGEE. The CDR3 loop spans 13 amino acids. V lost 4 bases and J lost 15, with 20 bases in between. Here immunoSEQ multiplex PCR was the method, and the copy in TCRdb shows in-frame clones only, minus some. The sample contains roughly 400,000 clones, roughly nine tenths of which appear only once. Each participant's cohort was designated according to participant-reported clinical history. This chain links TRBV9 with TRBJ2-1; TRBD1 might be the D (6 bases). Material for sequencing was PBMCs or T cells enriched from blood (not recorded which). The receptor's source is a man aged 30 to 39 who had recovered from COVID-19. DNA for the CDR3: TGTGCCAGCAGCCGTAACAGGGTAACGGAGGTGTTCTTC. Its translation is CASSRNRVTEVFF.